The 21 T cell receptor beta chains below come from one sample, sequenced in a study of blood T cell repertoires in COVID-19. TCRdb's table, derived via immunoSEQ multiplex PCR, lists solely in-frame clones and lacks some. The sample includes just over 60,000 clones, 65% to 85% of them seen just once. Sequencing input: peripheral blood. The receptors originated from a woman at least 80 years old with active or convalescent COVID-19.

The rearrangement links TRBV10-3 to TRBJ2-1, with TRBD2 identical over 8 bases. In germline, CDR1 is ENHRY, CDR2 SYGVKD. With V trimmed by 4 bases and J by 5 bases, 7 bases remained unmatched. This CDR3 region has 15 residues. The CDR3 DNA reads as TGTGCCATCAGTGCATTGAGCGGGGGAGACAATGAGCAGTTCTTC. This sequence encodes CAISALSGGDNEQFF.

The rearrangement links TRBV29-1 to TRBJ2-1; a possible D gene is TRBD2 (6 bases). The CDR3 is made up of 15 amino acids. V was pared by 1 base and J by 6 bases, with 16 bases between. Germline V gene data show CDR1 as SQVTM and CDR2 as ANQGSEA. The DNA of the CDR3 is TGCAGCGTTGAAGGCCTACGGGGCGGGGTCAATGAGCAGTTCTTC. It translates to CSVEGLRGGVNEQFF.

In DNA, the CDR3 is TGCGCCAGCAGCCCATCCCGTACAGGGACAGATGAGCAGTTCTTC. Encoded protein: CASSPSRTGTDEQFF. This chain connects TRBV5-1 to TRBJ2-1; TRBD1 matches 7 bases. Losses at the gene ends were 4 bases for V and 8 bases for J; bases not matched to a gene: 12. Germline CDR1 and CDR2: SGHRS and YFSETQ. This CDR3 contains 15 residues.

The chain joins TRBV7-3 to TRBJ2-7; possibly TRBD1 for D (6 bases). V lost 2 bases, J lost 5 bases, and 13 bases lay in between. CDR3 length equals 14 residues. CDR1 SGHTA and CDR2 FQGTGA come from the germline V gene. CDR3 residues: CASSLELGADEQYF. The CDR3 nucleotides are TGTGCCAGCAGCTTAGAGCTGGGGGCCGACGAGCAGTACTTC.

This chain joins TRBV4-1 and TRBJ1-1; D gene ambiguous. CDR3 size: 16 residues. V was pared by 5 bases and J by 4 bases, with 20 bases between. The germline gives CDR1 MGHRA, CDR2 YSYEKL. CDR3 sequence (DNA): TGCGCCAGCAGCGGTTTCGTGACGCGGCGGGGCACTGAAGCTTTCTTT. Amino acid sequence: CASSGFVTRRGTEAFF.

The genes are TRBV23-1 and TRBJ1-5; TRBD1 might be the D (6 bases). Being an ORF, TRBV23-1 has a function that is uncertain. There are 17 residues in the CDR3. Between the trimmed V and J ends, which lost 6 bases and 5 bases, there was a span of 23 bases. CDR3 in amino acids: CASSPPVQGLLDQPQHF. CDR3 nucleotides: TGCGCCAGCAGCCCGCCGGTCCAGGGGCTCCTGGATCAGCCCCAGCATTTT.

The chain is built from TRBV9 and TRBJ2-1, with 9 bases identical to TRBD2. Germline loops: CDR1 SGDLS, CDR2 YYNGEE. V lost 3 bases and J lost 0; bases outside the gene matches: 1. This CDR3 contains 15 residues. The CDR3 loop is CASSARGGSYNEQFF. The CDR3, as DNA: TGTGCCAGCAGCGCGCGGGGGGGCTCCTACAATGAGCAGTTCTTC. Full variable domain (outside the CDR3, taken from reference TRBV9 and TRBJ2-1): DSGVTQTPKHLITATGQRVTLRCSPRSGDLSVYWYQQSLDQGLQFLIQYYNGEERAKGNILERFSAQQFPDLHSELNLSSLELGDSALYFCASSARGGSYNEQFFGPGTRLTVL.

The chain uses TRBV19 and TRBJ2-3; D possibly corresponds to TRBD2 (7 bases). Germline V lookup: CDR1 LNHDA, CDR2 SQIVND (reference sequence). This CDR3 has 14 residues. Trimming shortened V by 5 bases and J by 3 bases, and 12 bases separated the two germline ends. CDR3 sequence: CASSSAGATDTQYF. CDR3 DNA sequence: TGTGCCAGTAGTTCGGCGGGGGCTACAGATACGCAGTATTTT.

The chain recombines TRBV5-1 with TRBJ2-1; 10 bases fit TRBD1. With V trimmed by 4 bases and J by 7 bases, 5 bases remained unmatched. The CDR3 is 14 amino acids. Germline assignment: CDR1 SGHRS and CDR2 YFSETQ. As DNA, the CDR3 is TGCGCCAGCAGCCTCGGGACAGGGGAAAATGAGCAGTTCTTC. It yields the protein CASSLGTGENEQFF.

The chain couples TRBV19 to TRBJ1-3, with D possibly being TRBD1 (5 bases). The V gene lost 3 bases and the J gene lost 0 bases, with 6 bases spanning the gap. Looked up from germline, CDR1 is LNHDA and CDR2 is SQIVND (reference sequence). There are 14 residues in the CDR3. The CDR3 sequence is CASSMQGSGNTIYF. CDR3 nucleotides: TGTGCCAGTAGTATGCAGGGCTCTGGAAACACCATATATTTT.

This chain links TRBV4-1 with TRBJ2-4; TRBD1 matches 10 bases. Germline trimming cut 1 base from V and 2 bases from J; bases unmatched to any gene: 5. Germline V CDR1 and CDR2: MGHRA, YSYEKL. The CDR3 is 17 residues long. CDR3 sequence: CASSQAPGQGTKNIQYF. Here the CDR3 DNA reads TGCGCCAGCAGCCAAGCCCCGGGACAGGGGACCAAAAACATTCAGTACTTC.

V is TRBV7-9 and J is TRBJ1-6; TRBD1 is a possible D gene (5 bases). The V end lost 5 bases, the J end lost 5 bases, and 13 bases lay between the germline ends. The CDR3 loop spans 15 amino acids. Germline CDR1 is SEHNR and CDR2 is FQNEAQ (reference sequence). CDR3 region: CASSKLTANNSPLHF. The CDR3 nucleotides read TGTGCCAGCAGCAAACTGACAGCGAATAATTCACCCCTCCACTTT.

This chain links TRBV7-2 with TRBJ1-6; 9 bases match TRBD1. Germline V gene lookup returns CDR1 SGHTA and CDR2 FQGNSA. V shed 5 bases, J shed 6 bases, and the junction held 5 bases outside the gene matches. The CDR3 spans 15 residues. Here the CDR3 reads CASSPGQGLNSPLHF. CDR3 nucleotide sequence: TGTGCCAGCAGCCCGGGACAGGGACTTAATTCACCCCTCCACTTT.

The rearrangement uses TRBV6-1 and TRBJ1-2, with TRBD1 as a possible D gene (5 bases). CDR3 length: 12 residues. Trimming removed 8 bases at V and 6 bases at J, with 13 bases between. In germline, CDR1 is MNHNS, CDR2 SASEGT. The CDR3 reads CASGTTANGYTF. The CDR3, as DNA: TGTGCCAGCGGTACGACAGCAAATGGCTACACCTTC.

V gene TRBV18 combines with J gene TRBJ1-2, with D maybe TRBD1 (5 bases). V shed 0 bases and J shed 1 base, with 15 bases lying between them. CDR1 and CDR2 from the germline V gene are KGHSH and LQKENI. CDR3 length equals 17 residues. CDR3 nucleotide sequence: TGTGCCAGCTCACCACCCCTATTAGGGGAATTTAACTATGGCTACACCTTC. Translation: CASSPPLLGEFNYGYTF.

This clone has a handful of counts. The V gene is TRBV4-2, the J gene TRBJ2-3, with TRBD2 matching 7 bases. V lost 1 base to trimming and J lost 0 bases; unmatched junction nucleotides: 4. This CDR3 region has 16 residues. Germline loops: CDR1 LGHNA, CDR2 YNFKEQ. CDR3 coding DNA: TGTGCCAGCAGCCAAGCGCGGGGGACTAGCACAGATACGCAGTATTTT. This sequence encodes CASSQARGTSTDTQYF.

V gene TRBV10-2 combines with J gene TRBJ2-5, with 7 bases fitting TRBD2. The length of the CDR3 is 13 residues. Germline V CDR1 and CDR2: WSHSY, SAAADI. V gave up 10 bases and J gave up 3 bases; unmatched junction bases: 8. The CDR3 DNA reads as TGCGCCACCAGAGCGAGCGGGGAAGAGACCCAGTACTTC. This encodes CATRASGEETQYF.

The genes are TRBV5-6 and TRBJ2-3; D not resolved. V was pared by 5 bases and J by 2 bases, with 9 bases between. There are 13 residues in the CDR3. Germline values: CDR1 SGHDT, CDR2 YYEEEE. The CDR3 loop reads CASRGTVTDTQYF. The CDR3 coding sequence is TGTGCCAGCAGAGGAACAGTCACAGATACGCAGTATTTT.

The chain combines TRBV7-9 with TRBJ1-1, with D uncertain. CDR1 SEHNR and CDR2 FQNEAQ come from the germline V gene (reference sequence). The length of the CDR3 is 14 residues. The V end was cut by 0 bases, the J end by 2 bases, with 7 bases between. The CDR3 nucleotides are TGTGCCAGCAGCTTAGCGTTACTAAACACTGAAGCTTTCTTT. Translating gives CASSLALLNTEAFF.

This sequence joins TRBV2 and TRBJ1-1, with 11 bases fitting TRBD1. This CDR3 has 13 residues. CDR1 is SNHLY, CDR2 FYNNEI, per germline. The V gene end was trimmed by 6 bases and the J gene end by 10 bases; junction bases not matched to a gene: 7. The CDR3 DNA sequence: TGTGCCAGCAGGCTGGACAGGGGGCGTCTAGCTTTCTTT. This codes for CASRLDRGRLAFF.

This sequence joins TRBV18 and TRBJ1-2; the match to TRBD1 covers 7 bases. V shed 4 bases, J shed 2 bases, and the junction held 7 bases outside the gene matches. There are 15 residues in the CDR3. The germline CDR1 and CDR2 sequences are KGHSH and LQKENI. The CDR3 coding sequence is TGTGCCAGCTCACAGGACAGGACTAAAAACTATGGCTACACCTTC. Amino acid sequence: CASSQDRTKNYGYTF.